The 22 T cell receptor beta chains below come from one sample, sequenced in a study of identical twins. TCRdb re-called the 5' RACE reads with MiXCR, one entry per CDR3 protein. The sample lists about 220,000 distinct CDR3 sequences; 7.5% were seen once. Separately, the same data were catalogued under a study of yellow fever vaccine responses in identical twins.

Sequencing was carried out using memory (CD45RO+) T cells sorted from blood. The receptors stem from a woman aged 18-29 years in good health.

This clonotype was detected many times. V usage is TRBV20-1 and J usage is TRBJ1-5, with D perhaps matching TRBD1 (6 bases). The germline CDR1 and CDR2 sequences are DFQATT and SNEGSKA (reference sequence). Trimming cost V 5 bases and J 5 bases, with 16 bases left between them. This CDR3 is built from 14 residues. The CDR3 DNA reads TGCAGTGCTGTACCGCCCAGGGGCCATCAGCCCCAGCATTTT. This codes for CSAVPPRGHQPQHF.

The genes are TRBV6-2 or TRBV6-3 and TRBJ2-7, with D possibly being TRBD2 (6 bases). CDR3 length: 14 amino acids. Germline CDR1 MNHEY, CDR2 SVGEGT. The V gene lost 6 bases and the J gene lost 4 bases, with 16 bases spanning the gap. Here the CDR3 reads CASSRTRGGYEQYF. In DNA form, the CDR3 reads TGTGCCAGCAGCCGGACACGTGGAGGGTACGAGCAGTACTTC.

In this sample, this clonotype turned up many times. The chain is built from TRBV7-8 and TRBJ1-2; possible D gene TRBD1, 5 bases. Trimming removed 3 bases at V and 5 bases at J, with 16 bases between. This CDR3 has 15 amino acids. Looked up from germline, CDR1 is SGHVS and CDR2 is FQNEAQ. The CDR3 loop is CASSLDRGGVYGYTF. CDR3 sequence (DNA): TGTGCCAGCAGCTTGGATAGAGGAGGGGTTTATGGCTACACCTTC.

The sample holds many counts of this clonotype. V usage is TRBV12-3 or TRBV12-4 and J usage is TRBJ1-5; D call uncertain. Trimming took 6 bases from V and 3 from J, leaving 15 bases between them. The CDR3 has 15 residues. The CDR3 loop is CASSPNYQDNQPQHF. The DNA of the CDR3 is TGTGCCAGCAGCCCAAACTATCAGGACAATCAGCCCCAGCATTTT.

As regards this clonotype: This may be a read error, as it is one base from a much larger clone. CDR3: CASSYSTLAEVETQYF. CDR3 nucleotide sequence: TGTGCCAGCAGTTACTCGACGCTAGCGGAAGTAGAGACCCAGTACTTC. The rearrangement uses TRBV6-5 and TRBJ2-5; TRBD2 matches 7 bases. Germline CDR1 is MNHEY and CDR2 is SVGAGI. V shed 0 bases and J 4 bases; nucleotides not matched to a gene: 8. This CDR3 region has 16 residues.

This clonotype was picked up many times. This rearrangement joins TRBV12-3 or TRBV12-4 to TRBJ2-3; D is ambiguous. The CDR3 covers 13 residues. Deletions cut 3 bases from V and 4 bases from J, with 8 bases between. DNA of the CDR3: TGTGCCAGCAGTTTGTTTAGTGCAGATACGCAGTATTTT. It codes for CASSLFSADTQYF.

This clonotype was detected many times. The rearrangement links TRBV7-9 to TRBJ2-3; 10 nucleotides line up with TRBD2. The CDR3 covers 14 residues. The germline V gene has CDR1 SEHNR and CDR2 FQNEAQ (reference sequence). The J segment lost 2 bases and the V segment lost 6 bases, leaving 2 bases of the junction unmatched. The CDR3 DNA follows: TGTGCCAGCAGGAGCGGGGGGGCCACAGATACGCAGTATTTT. It specifies CASRSGGATDTQYF.

This rearrangement joins TRBV7-6 to TRBJ2-3; 10 bases map to TRBD2. V was clipped by 2 bases and J by 6 bases; unmatched bases: 8. Germline CDR1 reads SGHVS; CDR2 reads FNYEAQ. The CDR3 consists of 16 residues. In DNA, the CDR3 is TGTGCCAGCAGCTTAAGGCTAGCGGGAGTTTTGGATACGCAGTATTTT. This translates into CASSLRLAGVLDTQYF.

This sequence joins TRBV28 and TRBJ2-6; tentative D call: TRBD2 (6 bases). The CDR3 is made up of 17 amino acids. Germline CDR1 and CDR2: MDHEN and SYDVKM. V was cut by 2 bases and J by 2 bases, with 13 bases left in between. CDR3 region: CASSLRGRGTGANVLTF. The CDR3 DNA sequence: TGTGCCAGCAGTTTAAGGGGACGGGGGACTGGGGCCAACGTCCTGACTTTC.

This clonotype appeared many times. V usage is TRBV9 and J usage is TRBJ2-3; TRBD1 agrees at 11 bases. The CDR3 has 16 residues. From germline, CDR1 is SGDLS and CDR2 YYNGEE. Trimming at V came to 3 bases and at J to 2 bases, leaving 5 bases not matched to a gene. The CDR3 is CASSAGTGGYTDTQYF. The CDR3 nucleotides are TGTGCCAGCAGCGCCGGGACAGGGGGGTACACAGATACGCAGTATTTT.

DNA of the CDR3: TGTGCCAGCAGTTACCTCCGGGCCGCCGGGACAGACAACAATGAGCAGTTCTTC. It codes for CASSYLRAAGTDNNEQFF. The chain couples TRBV6-2 or TRBV6-3 to TRBJ2-1; TRBD1 agrees at 7 bases. V lost 2 bases, J lost 5 bases, and 15 bases stayed unmatched. The CDR3 is 18 residues long. Germline lookup yields CDR1 MNHEY and CDR2 SVGEGT.

Ten or more counts support this clonotype. This rearrangement joins TRBV12-3 or TRBV12-4 to TRBJ2-5, with 10 positions matching TRBD1. CDR3 length: 15 residues. The trim removed 3 bases at V and 2 bases at J, leaving 3 bases unmatched. CDR3 loop: CASSFGQGGQETQYF. The CDR3 coding sequence is TGTGCCAGCAGTTTTGGACAGGGGGGGCAAGAGACCCAGTACTTC.

This clonotype was seen ten or more times. The chain employs TRBV5-1 and TRBJ2-7, with 8 bases fitting TRBD1. The J segment lost 6 bases and the V segment lost 4 bases, leaving 9 bases of the junction unmatched. The length of the CDR3 is 14 residues. Germline V gives CDR1 SGHRS, CDR2 YFSETQ. CDR3 in DNA: TGCGCCAGCAGCGAAACAATGACAGGGGCCGAGCAGTACTTC. This encodes CASSETMTGAEQYF. Variable domain in full (rest from reference TRBV5-1 and TRBJ2-7): KAGVTQTPRYLIKTRGQQVTLSCSPISGHRSVSWYQQTPGQGLQFLFEYFSETQRNKGNFPGRFSGRQFSNSRSEMNVSTLELGDSALYLCASSETMTGAEQYFGPGTRLTVT.

This clonotype was counted a few times. The rearrangement links TRBV28 to TRBJ2-3, with 8 bases that match TRBD2. From germline, CDR1 is MDHEN and CDR2 SYDVKM. V dropped 3 bases and J dropped 5; count of bases not matched to a gene: 7. The CDR3 covers 15 residues. The CDR3 loop reads CASSFGGGPQDTQYF. CDR3 in DNA: TGTGCCAGCAGTTTCGGGGGGGGCCCCCAAGATACGCAGTATTTT.

The chain combines TRBV6-2 or TRBV6-3 with TRBJ2-1, with D unresolved. V was cut by 2 bases and J by 3 bases, with 5 bases left in between. The CDR3 loop spans 13 amino acids. Per germline, CDR1 MNHEY and CDR2 SVGEGT. CDR3 region: CASSYTDYNEQFF. The CDR3 nucleotides read TGTGCCAGCAGTTACACCGACTACAATGAGCAGTTCTTC.

The chain joins TRBV4-2 to TRBJ2-5; TRBD1 matches at 7 bases. This CDR3 is 13 amino acids long. V lost 0 bases and J lost 7; bases outside the gene matches: 2. Germline V gene data show CDR1 as LGHNA and CDR2 as YNFKEQ. This chain's CDR3 is CASSQESGGTQYF. DNA for the CDR3: TGTGCCAGCAGCCAAGAGTCAGGGGGGACCCAGTACTTC.

Ten or more counts support this clonotype. The chain links TRBV12-3 or TRBV12-4 to TRBJ2-5; 9 bases fit TRBD2. Trimming cost V 5 bases and J 1 base; bases outside gene matches: 5. CDR3 size: 15 residues. CDR3: CASSPGTSSQETQYF. CDR3 nucleotide sequence: TGTGCCAGCAGTCCCGGGACTAGCAGCCAAGAGACCCAGTACTTC.

This clonotype turned up a few times. The chain is built from TRBV28 and TRBJ1-1; a possible D gene is TRBD1 (6 bases). V shed 6 bases and J shed 4 bases, with 18 bases lying between them. The CDR3 runs 15 residues. Germline CDR1 is MDHEN and CDR2 is SYDVKM. CDR3 region: CASSKGGGGGTEAFF. CDR3 DNA: TGTGCCAGCAGCAAGGGAGGGGGAGGGGGCACTGAAGCTTTCTTT.

This clonotype has ten or more counts. V is TRBV12-3 or TRBV12-4 and J is TRBJ2-2; 8 bases match TRBD2. The CDR3 length is 16 residues. The V gene end was trimmed by 0 bases and the J gene end by 5 bases; junction bases not matched to a gene: 5. CDR3 coding DNA: TGTGCCAGCAGTTTAGCGGTTTTAGCGGGGACCGGGGAGCTGTTTTTT. It is translated as CASSLAVLAGTGELFF.

This clonotype was observed many times. The chain combines TRBV3-1 with TRBJ2-5; TRBD1 or TRBD2 may be the D gene (5 bases each). The ends were cut back, 1 base at V and 5 bases at J, with 11 bases in the middle. There are 14 residues in the CDR3. In germline, CDR1 is LGHDT, CDR2 YNNKEL (reference sequence). In DNA form, the CDR3 reads TGTGCCAGCAGCCAAGGGGGGATCGGCGAGACCCAGTACTTC. This codes for CASSQGGIGETQYF.

This clonotype was recorded at least ten times. The chain carries TRBV7-9 and TRBJ1-4; 8 bases fit TRBD1. V dropped 3 bases and J dropped 8; count of bases not matched to a gene: 8. Germline values: CDR1 SEHNR, CDR2 FQNEAQ (reference sequence). The CDR3 spans 15 residues. For the CDR3, the DNA is TGTGCCAGCAGCTTGTTGGGGACAGGCCGAGAAAAACTGTTTTTT. It specifies CASSLLGTGREKLFF.

DNA for the CDR3: TGTGCCAGCAGCTTCCGGACTCGACAGGGTAGAGAGACCCAGTACTTC. This codes for CASSFRTRQGRETQYF. The chain is built from TRBV7-2 and TRBJ2-5, with 7 nucleotides matching TRBD1. Looked up from germline, CDR1 is SGHTA and CDR2 is FQGNSA. This CDR3 region has 16 residues. V shed 3 bases and J 4 bases; nucleotides not matched to a gene: 11.